Described below is a single T cell receptor beta chain sequence and its context. Its antigen remains unknown. This record comes from a study of cytomegalovirus exposure and HLA in healthy donors. Study at large: In a later analysis, it was reported that the 120 or so validation repertoires had been produced on the same platform as the roughly 700 repertoires belonging to the first cohort.

The study, taken as a whole, reports: Reported results showed that the classifier diagnosed cytomegalovirus status with high specificity and sensitivity.

Per germline, CDR1 KGHSH and CDR2 LQKENI. The CDR3 covers 16 residues. J lost 5 bases, V lost 1 base, and 7 bases had no gene match. The repertoire was sequenced with immunoSEQ multiplex PCR; TCRdb's copy has only in-frame clones and lacks some. The table records 110,000 to 150,000 clones, roughly 88% of them present only once. The receptor's source is a woman younger than 35 in good health and CMV-seropositive. Specimen: PBMCs. This chain links TRBV18 with TRBJ1-5; 8 bases fit TRBD1. The CDR3 protein is CASSPLPGQEYQPQHF. In DNA form, the CDR3 reads TGTGCCAGCTCACCACTTCCGGGACAGGAATATCAGCCCCAGCATTTT.